The rows below give T cell receptor beta chains drawn from one sample of a study of T cell changes during pregnancy in multiple sclerosis. The protocol was immunoSEQ multiplex PCR, while the TCRdb copy is restricted to in-frame clones and leaves out a portion. The repertoire holds 15,000 to 20,000 clones, with approximately 85% as singletons. The sequenced sample was CD8+ T cells from peripheral blood mononuclear cells, obtained after pregnancy. These receptors were collected from a female donor in good health, enrolled as a control in a pregnancy study. CDR3s include the opening cysteine and the closing phenylalanine or tryptophan. The D gene is left open where the match is weak. Size is omitted from some rows. Given values are once, few, many or a class for expanded clones.

V	J	D	size	CDR3	DNA
TRBV6-4	TRBJ2-1	-	-	CASSEGLINEQFF	TGTGCCAGCAGTGAGGGGCTTATCAATGAGCAGTTCTTC
TRBV6-1	TRBJ2-3	-	-	CASSEEAEMDTQYF	TGTGCCAGCAGTGAAGAAGCGGAAATGGATACGCAGTATTTT
TRBV4-1	TRBJ2-1	TRBD2	once	CASSQELSSGGNEQFF	TGCGCCAGCAGCCAAGAACTTTCTAGCGGGGGTAATGAGCAGTTCTTC
TRBV29-1	TRBJ2-7	TRBD1	-	CSVESGQGNEQYF	TGCAGCGTTGAATCGGGACAGGGTAACGAGCAGTACTTC
TRBV7-8	TRBJ2-1	-	-	CASSFRGAGEQFF	TGTGCCAGCAGCTTTCGGGGGGCCGGTGAGCAGTTCTTC
TRBV15	TRBJ1-2	-	-	CATHRGSTGKYGYTF	TGTGCCACCCACAGAGGATCAACGGGGAAATACGGCTACACCTTC
TRBV7-9	TRBJ1-2	-	once	CASSSPQTVTNYGYTF	TGTGCCAGCAGCTCCCCTCAGACAGTTACTAACTATGGCTACACCTTC
TRBV30	TRBJ1-5	-	-	CAWSEDSPNQPQHF	TGTGCCTGGAGTGAGGACAGCCCCAATCAGCCCCAGCATTTT
TRBV29-1	TRBJ1-1	-	-	CSVRRVNTEAFF	TGCAGCGTAAGGCGGGTGAACACTGAAGCTTTCTTT
TRBV27	TRBJ1-5	-	few	CASSPGYTGSNQPQHF	TGTGCCAGCAGCCCCGGATATACGGGGAGCAATCAGCCCCAGCATTTT
TRBV28	TRBJ1-5	-	-	CASSSGHQNQPQHF	TGTGCCAGCAGTTCGGGACACCAGAATCAGCCCCAGCATTTT
TRBV6-1	TRBJ1-1	TRBD1	-	CASSGGQGNTEAFF	TGTGCCAGCAGCGGCGGACAGGGGAACACTGAAGCTTTCTTT
TRBV29-1	TRBJ2-7	TRBD1	-	CSVPGQGLAEQYF	TGCAGCGTACCCGGACAGGGCCTTGCCGAGCAGTACTTC
TRBV7-2	TRBJ2-3	TRBD2	-	CASSITSGRGDTQYF	TGTGCCAGCAGCATCACTAGCGGGAGGGGGGATACGCAGTATTTT
TRBV20-1	TRBJ1-2	-	once	CSASSDYGYTF	TGCAGTGCTAGCTCCGACTATGGCTACACCTTC
TRBV5-5	TRBJ1-1	-	-	CASSPTGTPEAFF	TGTGCCAGCAGCCCGACCGGGACACCTGAAGCTTTCTTT
TRBV4-1	TRBJ1-2	TRBD1	-	CASSLGSGQDLGFYGYTF	TGCGCCAGCAGCCTTGGGTCTGGACAGGACTTAGGATTCTATGGCTACACCTTC
TRBV14	TRBJ1-1	-	-	CASSQLMVALNTEAFF	TGTGCCAGCAGCCAGCTGATGGTAGCCCTGAACACTGAAGCTTTCTTT
TRBV29-1	TRBJ2-1	-	-	CSVVGWGGEQFF	TGCAGCGTTGTCGGGTGGGGAGGTGAGCAGTTCTTC
TRBV9	TRBJ1-2	-	-	CASSVGQRDGYTF	TGTGCCAGCAGCGTGGGGCAGCGTGATGGCTACACCTTC
TRBV27	TRBJ2-1	-	-	CASGGGAGAYNEQFF	TGTGCCAGCGGCGGCGGAGCCGGCGCCTACAATGAGCAGTTCTTC
TRBV7-8	TRBJ2-1	TRBD1	once	CASSLGRGRNEQFF	TGTGCCAGCAGCTTGGGCAGGGGGCGAAATGAGCAGTTCTTC
TRBV29-1	TRBJ1-1	TRBD1	-	CSVAGGFTEAFF	TGCAGCGTTGCAGGGGGCTTCACTGAAGCTTTCTTT
TRBV2	TRBJ1-3	TRBD1	-	CASQGTGTNGNTIYF	TGTGCCAGCCAAGGGACAGGGACAAATGGAAACACCATATATTTT
TRBV2	TRBJ2-3	TRBD2	-	CASSEARASGIFTDTQYF	TGTGCCAGCAGTGAAGCGCGGGCTAGCGGGATTTTCACAGATACGCAGTATTTT
TRBV7-9	TRBJ2-4	-	-	CASSLVVSGLAKNIQYF	TGTGCCAGCAGCTTAGTAGTTTCGGGGTTAGCCAAAAACATTCAGTACTTC
TRBV5-4	TRBJ1-4	TRBD1	once	CASSFGQGSGEKLFF	TGTGCCAGCAGCTTCGGACAGGGTTCGGGTGAAAAACTGTTTTTT
TRBV2	TRBJ1-3	TRBD1	-	CASGGQGTYF	TGTGCCAGCGGCGGACAGGGGACATATTTT
TRBV10-1	TRBJ2-1	-	-	CASSAGDTPGNEQFF	TGCGCCAGCAGTGCGGGGGATACTCCTGGGAATGAGCAGTTCTTC
TRBV18	TRBJ2-5	-	once	CASSPPAGLETQYF	TGTGCCAGCTCACCACCAGCAGGGCTTGAGACCCAGTACTTC
TRBV7-6	TRBJ1-4	TRBD1	-	CASSPRQGAEGEKLFF	TGTGCCAGCAGCCCCCGACAGGGGGCTGAGGGTGAAAAACTGTTTTTT
TRBV30	TRBJ2-2	-	-	CAWSLVNTGELFF	TGTGCCTGGAGTTTAGTTAACACCGGGGAGCTGTTTTTT
TRBV5-4	TRBJ2-5	TRBD1	-	CASSTRQGGLGETQYF	TGTGCCAGCAGCACCAGACAGGGGGGGCTAGGAGAGACCCAGTACTTC